Listed here are 3 T cell receptor beta chains from one sample, sequenced in a study of T cells in Graves' hyperthyroidism and ophthalmopathy. There were TCR beta CDR3 regions amplified from RNA transcripts. HTBI primers drove first-round RT-PCR of the TCR CDR3. TCRdb reprocessed the multiplex PCR reads with MiXCR, giving one entry per CDR3 protein. The repertoire consists of 550,000 to 800,000 distinct CDR3 sequences, with 16% occurring once and the leading ten covering roughly 8%. Sequencing was performed on blood. Receptors originate from a man younger than 30 with Graves' hyperthyroidism.

This clonotype has just a few counts. The rearrangement joins TRBV7-2 to TRBJ2-1; no clear D. The length of the CDR3 is 15 residues. Trimming took 1 base from V and 9 from J, leaving 16 bases between them. From germline, CDR1 is SGHTA and CDR2 FQGNSA. This CDR3 is CASSLGQVLSTEQFF. The DNA for the CDR3 is TGTGCCAGCAGCTTAGGGCAGGTCCTCTCCACTGAGCAGTTCTTC.

Only a few counts were recorded for this clonotype. This sequence joins TRBV28 and TRBJ2-7; D is undetermined. Trimming took off 7 bases at V and 4 bases at J, with 14 bases between the two ends. The CDR3 contains 13 residues. Germline CDR1 reads MDHEN; CDR2 reads SYDVKM. As DNA, the CDR3 is TGTGCCAGCACCACAAATGCGGTGTACGAGCAGTACTTC. This sequence encodes CASTTNAVYEQYF.

This clonotype came up many times. The chain employs TRBV28 and TRBJ1-1; the D gene is possibly TRBD1 (6 bases). Germline lookup yields CDR1 MDHEN and CDR2 SYDVKM. CDR3 length: 15 residues. V was trimmed by 7 bases and J by 0 bases, leaving 15 bases between them. CDR3 sequence reads: CASIPGGQVNTEAFF. CDR3 sequence (DNA): TGTGCCAGCATCCCGGGGGGGCAGGTGAACACTGAAGCTTTCTTT.